This passage covers 10 T cell receptor beta chains from one sample sequenced in a study of CD8+CD57+ T cells in acquired aplastic anemia listed by TCRdb under 2018. Sequencing relied on an Illumina HiSeq 2000. TCR beta VDJ combination and CDR3 sequence profiling used genomic DNA as the template. The public reads were reanalyzed by TCRdb: fastp trimming at Q25, MiXCR alignment, in-frame beta chains only. Each CDR3 protein gets just one entry, which takes the most common genes and DNA from the rows behind it. In this sample the table shows 100,000 to 150,000 distinct CDR3 sequences, over 45% of which occur a single time. 2% to 3% of the sample is taken by the ten largest. The sequencing input was sorted CD4+, CD8+, or CD8+CD57+ T cells (not recorded which) from PBMCs. The receptors stem from a human donor in good health, serving as a control.

This chain uses TRBV10-3 with TRBJ1-5, with TRBD1 identical over 10 bases. Germline lookup yields CDR1 ENHRY and CDR2 SYGVKD. Trimming at V came to 10 bases and at J to 1 base, leaving 7 bases not matched to a gene. The CDR3 runs to 15 residues. DNA for the CDR3: TGTGCCACCGCACCGGGACAGGGGAGCAATCAGCCCCAGCATTTT. Translated: CATAPGQGSNQPQHF.

The chain joins TRBV7-8 to TRBJ2-7; D remains unclear. Germline CDR1 SGHVS, CDR2 FQNEAQ. The CDR3 runs 13 residues. Trimming left V 3 bases short and J 2 bases short, with 8 bases between. CDR3 region: CASSLDGPYEQYF. CDR3 sequence (DNA): TGTGCCAGCAGCTTGGACGGCCCCTACGAGCAGTACTTC.

This chain joins TRBV20-1 and TRBJ2-1; no clear D. V gave up 0 bases and J gave up 3 bases, with 9 bases separating them. This CDR3 contains 14 residues. Germline V lookup: CDR1 DFQATT, CDR2 SNEGSKA (reference sequence). Written as DNA, the CDR3 is TGCAGTGCTAGAGACGGTAGAGACTACAATGAGCAGTTCTTC. Translating it yields CSARDGRDYNEQFF.

V and J are TRBV19 and TRBJ2-3; D assignment may be TRBD1 or TRBD2 (6 bases each). Germline CDR1 and CDR2: LNHDA and SQIVND (reference sequence). The V end was cut by 7 bases, the J end by 1 base, with 15 bases between. The CDR3 covers 15 residues. The DNA for the CDR3 is TGTGCCAGTACGGCGGGACAAGGGGGCACAGATACGCAGTATTTT. Amino acids: CASTAGQGGTDTQYF.

At least ten counts were recorded for this clonotype. V is TRBV11-2 and J is TRBJ1-1; D uncertain. The CDR3 is made up of 15 amino acids. Germline values: CDR1 SGHAT, CDR2 FQNNGV. V lost 4 bases, J lost 4 bases, and 16 bases lay in between. CDR3 residues: CASSSPPGRGTEAFF. Here the CDR3 DNA reads TGTGCCAGCAGCTCCCCCCCTGGACGGGGCACTGAAGCTTTCTTT.

About this clonotype itself: This may arise from a read error, as a much more abundant clone is one base away. This chain uses TRBV12-3 or TRBV12-4 with TRBJ1-2; the D is unclear. The germline V and J ends were trimmed by 10 bases and 8 bases, with 20 bases remaining between them. This CDR3 has 13 amino acids. The chain's CDR3 is CANIPYKLGGYTF. DNA for the CDR3: TGTGCCAACATCCCGTATAAGTTGGGGGGCTACACCTTC.

Turning to this clonotype: This may come from a read error, since a much larger clone is one base off. The conserved final phenylalanine or tryptophan is absent from the CDR3, which likely points to a read error. CDR3 amino acids: CASSRGTNTGELFL. In DNA form, the CDR3 reads TGTGCCAGCAGCAGGGGTACGAACACCGGGGAGCTGTTTCTT. This chain uses TRBV19 with TRBJ2-2; D is perhaps TRBD1 (6 bases). Germline values: CDR1 LNHDA, CDR2 SQIVND (reference sequence). V was clipped by 9 bases and J by 0 bases, with 11 bases between them. The CDR3 is made up of 14 amino acids.

CDR3 protein: CASSLRLQGSSYEQYF. CDR3 coding DNA: TGTGCCAGCAGCTTAAGGTTACAGGGGAGCTCCTACGAGCAGTACTTC. The rearrangement uses TRBV7-3 and TRBJ2-7, with TRBD1 matching over 7 bases. Germline-derived CDR1 and CDR2 are SGHTA and FQGTGA. The ends lost 1 base at V and 0 bases at J; junction bases unmatched: 6. This CDR3 is built from 16 residues.

The genes are TRBV11-1 and TRBJ1-4; 7 bases are shared with TRBD1. Trimming at V came to 0 bases and at J to 7 bases, leaving 14 bases not matched to a gene. The germline V gene encodes CDR1 SGHAT and CDR2 FQDESV (reference sequence). This CDR3 has 18 residues. The CDR3 region is CASSLAVGTEIEGEKLFF. CDR3 sequence (DNA): TGTGCCAGCAGCTTAGCAGTAGGGACAGAAATCGAGGGTGAAAAACTGTTTTTT.

CDR3 amino acids: CASSLVGTDNYGYTF. CDR3 nucleotides: TGCGCCAGCAGCTTGGTGGGGACAGATAACTATGGCTACACCTTC. The genes are TRBV5-1 and TRBJ1-2; 7 nucleotides align to TRBD1. CDR3 length equals 15 residues. J gave up 1 base and V 0 bases, and 3 bases lay outside the gene matches. Germline V gene lookup returns CDR1 SGHRS and CDR2 YFSETQ.